The clone carrying this T cell receptor beta chain was counted many times. Building the TCR beta libraries relied on iRepertoire HTBI primers, and CDR3 regions underwent Arm-PCR. TCRdb passed the multiplex PCR reads through MiXCR, listing each CDR3 protein once. The sample consists of hundreds of thousands of distinct CDR3 sequences, around 17% of them appearing once. The time point here: newly diagnosed GD, antithyroid drugs for less than 3 months. Extracted RNA from PBMCs served as the source of the TCR library. The data were taken from a study of regulatory T cells in long-lasting Graves disease. These same records also appear under a second study, on T cells in Graves' hyperthyroidism and ophthalmopathy.

The clonotype originates from a woman in her 30s with Graves disease. The sequenced sample was peripheral blood mononuclear cells (PBMCs), obtained at new diagnosis, from a patient treated with antithyroid drugs.

In nucleotides, the CDR3 is TGTGCCAGCAGCCGTGCTGGGGCAAGCTCCTATAATTCACCCCTCCACTTT. Its protein product is CASSRAGASSYNSPLHF. The V call is TRBV7-2, the J call TRBJ1-6; perhaps TRBD1 as D (5 bases). The CDR3 has 17 amino acids. Trimming removed 5 bases from V and 0 bases from J, with 14 bases in between. The germline CDR1 and CDR2 sequences are SGHTA and FQGNSA.